Given below is one T cell receptor (beta chain) in context. Germline V gene sequence: CDR1 LNHNV, CDR2 YYDKDF (reference sequence). This CDR3 region has 15 residues. Deletions cut 5 bases from V and 7 bases from J, with 18 bases between. The sample is drawn from a study of CD4 T cells in relation to SARS-CoV-2 and coronaviruses. The unexposed donors gave CD4+ T cells in 2011-2018, prior to COVID-19. Profiling relied on immunoSEQ multiplex PCR, and the TCRdb table lists in-frame clones only, not all of them. The table has 55,000 to 70,000 clones, approximately 93% seen once. What was sequenced was naive CD4+ T cells from PBMCs. Noted subset: naive CD4+ T cells isolated by negative enrichment. The TCR was taken from a human donor in good health. V is TRBV15 and J is TRBJ2-1, with a possible D match to TRBD2 (6 bases). The CDR3 protein is CATSVTRELVNEQFF. The CDR3 region has the DNA TGTGCCACCAGCGTAACTCGGGAGCTAGTGAATGAGCAGTTCTTC.